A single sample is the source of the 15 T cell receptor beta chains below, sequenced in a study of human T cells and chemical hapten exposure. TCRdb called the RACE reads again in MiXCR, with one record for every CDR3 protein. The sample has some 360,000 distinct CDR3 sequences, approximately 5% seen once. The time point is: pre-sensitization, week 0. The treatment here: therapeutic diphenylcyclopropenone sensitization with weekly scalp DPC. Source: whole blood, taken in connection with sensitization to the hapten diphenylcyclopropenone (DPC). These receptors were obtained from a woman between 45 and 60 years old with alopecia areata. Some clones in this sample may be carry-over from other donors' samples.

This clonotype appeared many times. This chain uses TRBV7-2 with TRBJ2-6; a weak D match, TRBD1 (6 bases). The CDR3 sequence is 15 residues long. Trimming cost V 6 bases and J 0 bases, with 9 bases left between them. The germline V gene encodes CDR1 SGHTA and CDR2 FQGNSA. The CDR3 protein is CASSIRGSGANVLTF. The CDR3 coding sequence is TGTGCCAGCAGTATCAGGGGCTCTGGGGCCAACGTCCTGACTTTC.

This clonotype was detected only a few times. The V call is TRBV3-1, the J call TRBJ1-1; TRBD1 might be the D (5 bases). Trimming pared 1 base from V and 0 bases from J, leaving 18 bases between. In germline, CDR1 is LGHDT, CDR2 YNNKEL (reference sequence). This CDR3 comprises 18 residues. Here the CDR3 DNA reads TGTGCCAGCAGCCAAGGGGCCGGTGGGGGGTATATGAACACTGAAGCTTTCTTT. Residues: CASSQGAGGGYMNTEAFF.

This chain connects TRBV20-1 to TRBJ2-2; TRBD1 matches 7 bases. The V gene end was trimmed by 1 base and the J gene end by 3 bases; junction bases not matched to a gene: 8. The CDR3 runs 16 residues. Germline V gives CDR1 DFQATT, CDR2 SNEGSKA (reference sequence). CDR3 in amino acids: CSARGPGTEYTGELFF. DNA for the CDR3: TGCAGTGCTAGAGGACCCGGGACAGAGTACACCGGGGAGCTGTTTTTT.

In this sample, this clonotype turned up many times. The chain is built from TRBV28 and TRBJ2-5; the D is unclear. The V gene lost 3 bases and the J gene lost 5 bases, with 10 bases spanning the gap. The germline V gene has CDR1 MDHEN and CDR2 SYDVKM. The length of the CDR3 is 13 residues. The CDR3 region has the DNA TGTGCCAGCAGTTTCCGGCAGGCGGAGACCCAGTACTTC. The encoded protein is CASSFRQAETQYF.

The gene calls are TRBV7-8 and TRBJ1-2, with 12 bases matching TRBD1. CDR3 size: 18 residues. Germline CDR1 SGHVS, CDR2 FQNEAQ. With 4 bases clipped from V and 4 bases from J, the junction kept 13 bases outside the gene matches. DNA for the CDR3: TGTGCCAGCAGCTCTCTCCGGGACAGGGGGCGCACTGGCTATGGCTACACCTTC. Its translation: CASSSLRDRGRTGYGYTF.

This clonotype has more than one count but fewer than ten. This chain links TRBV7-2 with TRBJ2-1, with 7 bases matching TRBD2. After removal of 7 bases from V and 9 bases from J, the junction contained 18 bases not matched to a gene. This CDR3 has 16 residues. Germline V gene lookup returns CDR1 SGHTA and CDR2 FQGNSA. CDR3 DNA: TGTGCCAGCACCCTACCCGGGACTACCTTATTTGGTGAGCAGTTCTTC. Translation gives CASTLPGTTLFGEQFF.

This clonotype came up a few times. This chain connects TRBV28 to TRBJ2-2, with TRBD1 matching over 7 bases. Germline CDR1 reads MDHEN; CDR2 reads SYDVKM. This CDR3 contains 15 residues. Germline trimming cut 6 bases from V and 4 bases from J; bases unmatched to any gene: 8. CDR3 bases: TGTGCCAGCAGCCCAGGACAGGTCGGCACCGGGGAGCTGTTTTTT. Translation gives CASSPGQVGTGELFF.

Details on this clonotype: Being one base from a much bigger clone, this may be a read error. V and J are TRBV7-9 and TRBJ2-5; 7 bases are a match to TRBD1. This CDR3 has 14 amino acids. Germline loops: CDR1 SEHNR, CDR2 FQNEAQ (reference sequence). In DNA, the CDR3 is TGTACCAGCAGCCCGGTAAAGGGGGCAGAGACCCAGTACTTC. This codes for CTSSPVKGAETQYF.

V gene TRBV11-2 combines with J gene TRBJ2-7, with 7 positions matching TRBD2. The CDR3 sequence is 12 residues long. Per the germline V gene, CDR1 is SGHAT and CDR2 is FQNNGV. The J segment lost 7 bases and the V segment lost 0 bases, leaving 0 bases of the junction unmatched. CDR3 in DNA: TGTGCCAGCAGCTTAGAACTAGCGGAGCAGTACTTC. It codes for CASSLELAEQYF.

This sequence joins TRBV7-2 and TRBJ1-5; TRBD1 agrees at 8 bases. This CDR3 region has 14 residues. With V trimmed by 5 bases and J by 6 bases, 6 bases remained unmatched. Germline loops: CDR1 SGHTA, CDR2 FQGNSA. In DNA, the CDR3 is TGTGCCAGCAGCCGGGACAGGTCGGGTCAGCCCCAGCATTTT. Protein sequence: CASSRDRSGQPQHF.

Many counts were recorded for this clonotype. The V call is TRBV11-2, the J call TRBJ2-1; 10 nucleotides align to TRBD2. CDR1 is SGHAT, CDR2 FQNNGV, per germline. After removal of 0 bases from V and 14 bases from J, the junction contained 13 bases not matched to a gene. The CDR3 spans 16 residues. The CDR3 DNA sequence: TGTGCCAGCAGCTTAGAATCTAGCGGGAGAGTCTCAAAGGAGTTCTTC. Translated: CASSLESSGRVSKEFF. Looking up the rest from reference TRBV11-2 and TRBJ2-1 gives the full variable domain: EAGVAQSPRYKIIEKRQSVAFWCNPISGHATLYWYQQILGQGPKLLIQFQNNGVVDDSQLPKDRFSAERLKGVDSTLKIQPAKLEDSAVYLCASSLESSGRVSKEFFGPGTRLTVL.

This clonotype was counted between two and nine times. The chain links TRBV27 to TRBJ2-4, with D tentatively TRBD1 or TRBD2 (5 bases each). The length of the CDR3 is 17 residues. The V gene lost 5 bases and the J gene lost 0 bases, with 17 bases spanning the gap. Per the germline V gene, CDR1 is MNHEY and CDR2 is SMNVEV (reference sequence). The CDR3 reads CASSPGLDQAAKNIQYF. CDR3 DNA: TGTGCCAGCAGTCCGGGGCTGGACCAGGCAGCCAAAAACATTCAGTACTTC.

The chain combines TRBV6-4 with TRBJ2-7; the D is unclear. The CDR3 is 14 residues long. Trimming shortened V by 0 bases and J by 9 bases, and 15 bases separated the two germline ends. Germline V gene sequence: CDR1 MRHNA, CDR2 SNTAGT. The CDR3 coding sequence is TGTGCCAGCAGTGACTCACGGGTTCTACGAGGGCAGTACTTC. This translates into CASSDSRVLRGQYF.

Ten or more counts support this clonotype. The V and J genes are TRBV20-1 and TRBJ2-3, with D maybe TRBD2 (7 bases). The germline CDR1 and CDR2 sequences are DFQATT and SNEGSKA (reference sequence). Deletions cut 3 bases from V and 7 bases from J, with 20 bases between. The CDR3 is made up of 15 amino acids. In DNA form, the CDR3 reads TGCAGTGCTAGTCTTCAGGACCCGCGGGGGCATACGCAGTATTTT. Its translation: CSASLQDPRGHTQYF.

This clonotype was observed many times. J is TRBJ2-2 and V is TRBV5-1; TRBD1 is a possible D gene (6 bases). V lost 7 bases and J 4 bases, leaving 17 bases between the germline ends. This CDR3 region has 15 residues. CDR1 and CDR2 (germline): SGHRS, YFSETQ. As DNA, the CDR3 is TGCGCCAGCGACACAGGTACAGGGCCCACCGGGGAGCTGTTTTTT. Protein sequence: CASDTGTGPTGELFF.